These 23 T cell receptor beta chains originate from one sample sequenced in a study of CD8+ T cells in alopecia areata. Sequencing relied on a cDNA template that was reverse transcribed from extracted RNA. Some clones are missing from TCRdb's copy, which holds only in-frame ones; the method was immunoSEQ multiplex PCR. The data show under 30,000 clones, with around 53% seen just once and around 30% held by the top ten. The specimen was NKG2D-high CD8+ T cells sorted from blood. Receptors originate from a human donor with alopecia areata.

There are a few counts of this clone. The V call is TRBV7-9, the J call TRBJ2-7; D might be TRBD2 (6 bases). The V gene lost 2 bases and the J gene lost 5 bases, with 16 bases spanning the gap. CDR1 is SEHNR, CDR2 FQNEAQ, per germline (reference sequence). The CDR3 extends over 15 amino acids. CDR3 DNA sequence: TGTGCCAGCAGCTTAAGGAGGGTAGCGGCAAACGAGCAGTACTTC. Its protein product is CASSLRRVAANEQYF. Using reference TRBV7-9 and TRBJ2-7 for the parts outside the CDR3, the full variable domain is DTGVSQNPRHKITKRGQNVTFRCDPISEHNRLYWYRQTLGQGPEFLTYFQNEAQLEKSRLLSDRFSAERPKGSFSTLEIQRTEQGDSAMYLCASSLRRVAANEQYFGPGTRLTVT.

The DNA for the CDR3 is TGCGCCAGCAGCCGCGGGGGTAACAATGAGCAGTTCTTC. Translated, it gives CASSRGGNNEQFF. J is TRBJ2-1 and V is TRBV4-1, with TRBD2 identical over 7 bases. The length of the CDR3 is 13 residues. Unmatched junction bases numbered 2, after V lost 4 bases and J lost 5 bases. Germline CDR1 MGHRA, CDR2 YSYEKL.

This clone came up many times. V and J are TRBV28 and TRBJ2-3; 8 bases match TRBD2. CDR3 length: 15 residues. The V gene end was trimmed by 4 bases and the J gene end by 5 bases; junction bases not matched to a gene: 8. CDR1 and CDR2 from the germline V gene are MDHEN and SYDVKM. The CDR3 DNA reads as TGTGCCAGCAGTTCCCTTAGCGGGACGGGAGATACGCAGTATTTT. It codes for CASSSLSGTGDTQYF.

The CDR3 region is CASSFCGPDYEQYF. The CDR3 bases are TGTGCCAGCAGTTTTTGTGGGCCAGACTACGAGCAGTACTTC. The gene calls are TRBV28 and TRBJ2-7; D unclear. Germline CDR1 is MDHEN and CDR2 is SYDVKM. The ends were cut back, 3 bases at V and 3 bases at J, with 12 bases in the middle. CDR3 size: 14 residues.

This chain uses TRBV27 with TRBJ2-3; 10 nucleotides line up with TRBD1. The CDR3 runs to 19 residues. V was clipped by 7 bases and J by 1 base; unmatched bases: 17. Per the germline V gene, CDR1 is MNHEY and CDR2 is SMNVEV (reference sequence). The CDR3 sequence: CASTIGATGGVVGTDTQYF. CDR3 nucleotides: TGTGCCAGCACCATTGGGGCGACAGGGGGCGTGGTCGGCACAGATACGCAGTATTTT.

The sample holds many counts of this clone. The chain employs TRBV28 and TRBJ2-7, with TRBD2 identical over 7 bases. The V and J ends lost 3 bases and 5 bases, in that order; junction bases with no gene match: 10. The CDR3 covers 15 residues. Germline CDR1 MDHEN, CDR2 SYDVKM. CDR3 region: CASSFVGSGNDEQYF. The CDR3 bases are TGTGCCAGCAGTTTCGTGGGCAGCGGGAACGACGAGCAGTACTTC.

V and J are TRBV12-2 and TRBJ1-5; the listed D gene, TRBD1, was not tested against the DNA. TRBV12-2 is annotated as a pseudogene. There are 19 residues in the CDR3. The CDR3 sequence: CASRLVSTHHRDSNQPQHF. The DNA of the CDR3 is TGTGCAAGTCGCTTAGTAAGCACGCACCACAGGGATAGCAATCAGCCCCAGCATTTT.

The rearrangement joins TRBV9 to TRBJ2-1; the match to TRBD2 covers 12 bases. The germline gives CDR1 SGDLS, CDR2 YYNGEE. Unmatched junction bases numbered 1, after V lost 3 bases and J lost 3 bases. This CDR3 is built from 15 residues. CDR3 sequence (DNA): TGTGCCAGCAGCGGGACTAGCGGGATCTACAATGAGCAGTTCTTC. This codes for CASSGTSGIYNEQFF. The variable domain in full, completed from reference TRBV9 and TRBJ2-1, reads DSGVTQTPKHLITATGQRVTLRCSPRSGDLSVYWYQQSLDQGLQFLIQYYNGEERAKGNILERFSAQQFPDLHSELNLSSLELGDSALYFCASSGTSGIYNEQFFGPGTRLTVL.

This chain joins TRBV28 and TRBJ1-2; D remains unclear. Deletions cut 6 bases from V and 0 bases from J, with 23 bases between. The CDR3 is 18 residues long. From germline, CDR1 is MDHEN and CDR2 SYDVKM. CDR3 residues: CASSLDDRRPTANYGYTF. CDR3 bases: TGTGCCAGCAGCCTAGACGATCGTCGTCCGACGGCTAACTATGGCTACACCTTC.

The J gene is TRBJ2-2, the V gene TRBV6-5; D is ambiguous. Trimming removed 3 bases at V and 7 bases at J, with 6 bases between. In germline, CDR1 is MNHEY, CDR2 SVGAGI. The CDR3 consists of 12 residues. The CDR3 is CASSYGGGELFF. CDR3 DNA: TGTGCCAGCAGTTATGGCGGCGGGGAGCTGTTTTTT.

This clone was detected a few times. The rearrangement joins TRBV7-8 to TRBJ2-3; TRBD1 matches 7 bases. The germline V gene has CDR1 SGHVS and CDR2 FQNEAQ. V gave up 5 bases and J gave up 4 bases; unmatched junction bases: 15. The CDR3 is 17 amino acids. The CDR3 protein is CASSPGTAGPGADTQYF. As DNA, the CDR3 is TGTGCCAGCAGCCCCGGGACAGCAGGGCCAGGGGCAGATACGCAGTATTTT.

The chain employs TRBV14 and TRBJ2-7, with a tentative D call TRBD1 (6 bases). Germline V lookup: CDR1 SGHDN, CDR2 FVKESK. This CDR3 region has 15 residues. V dropped 0 bases and J dropped 1 base, with 10 bases sitting between them. The DNA of the CDR3 is TGTGCCAGCAGCCAAGATGTCGGGACATCCTACGAGCAGTACTTC. Translated: CASSQDVGTSYEQYF.

V and J are TRBV7-6 and TRBJ1-5; D is undetermined. The CDR3 is 14 amino acids. Trimming stripped 0 bases from V and 8 bases from J, with 11 bases between. Germline CDR1 is SGHVS and CDR2 is FNYEAQ. The CDR3 DNA follows: TGTGCCAGCAGCTTAGCCCCAGGAGAAAAGCCCCAGCATTTT. This codes for CASSLAPGEKPQHF.

This sequence joins TRBV29-1 and TRBJ2-5; 8 bases fit TRBD1. Trimming at V came to 6 bases and at J to 3 bases, leaving 12 bases not matched to a gene. From germline, CDR1 is SQVTM and CDR2 ANQGSEA. The CDR3 covers 15 residues. The CDR3 DNA follows: TGCAGCGTCGAATCCGGCAGGGGGCTAGAAGAGACCCAGTACTTC. This translates into CSVESGRGLEETQYF.

The chain has TRBV28 and TRBJ2-7; 8 bases map to TRBD2. This CDR3 is 14 amino acids long. Germline loops: CDR1 MDHEN, CDR2 SYDVKM. V was pared by 10 bases and J by 7 bases, with 15 bases of the junction left unmatched. In nucleotides, the CDR3 is TGTGCCACCAACATCGACGCGGGAGGTACGGAGCAGTACTTC. It is translated as CATNIDAGGTEQYF.

This clone was seen only a few times. This sequence joins TRBV15 and TRBJ1-5; TRBD1 might be the D (5 bases). CDR1 and CDR2 (germline): LNHNV, YYDKDF (reference sequence). V was shortened by 5 bases and J by 6 bases, with 11 bases between the two germline ends. The CDR3 is 13 residues long. CDR3 residues: CATSAGGSQPQHF. The DNA of the CDR3 is TGTGCCACCAGCGCCGGGGGGTCTCAGCCCCAGCATTTT.

The sample holds a few counts of this clone. The chain combines TRBV5-6 with TRBJ2-7; no reliable D call. This CDR3 is built from 15 residues. The germline V gene encodes CDR1 SGHDT and CDR2 YYEEEE. Trimming left V 4 bases short and J 4 bases short, with 18 bases between. In DNA, the CDR3 is TGTGCCAGCAGCCGCCGCAGTGGGTCGGGTTACGAGCAGTACTTC. Protein: CASSRRSGSGYEQYF.

This clone is a singleton in its sample. The genes are TRBV27 and TRBJ2-1; TRBD2 matches at 11 bases. Germline V CDR1 and CDR2: MNHEY, SMNVEV (reference sequence). J was trimmed by 8 bases and V by 8 bases; bases with no gene match: 11. CDR3 length equals 15 residues. CDR3 nucleotide sequence: TGTGCCAGCCAAACGACTAGCGGGAAGGTCGATGAGCAGTTCTTC. Its protein is CASQTTSGKVDEQFF.

CDR3 residues: CASSFWTSGKLGQFF. The DNA for the CDR3 is TGTGCCAGCAGTTTTTGGACTAGCGGGAAACTGGGGCAGTTCTTC. This chain connects TRBV28 to TRBJ2-1; 12 positions agree with TRBD2. The germline CDR1 and CDR2 sequences are MDHEN and SYDVKM. The CDR3 contains 15 residues. J was trimmed by 12 bases and V by 3 bases; bases with no gene match: 9.

This clone showed up just a few times. The chain couples TRBV27 to TRBJ2-1; the match to TRBD2 covers 7 bases. J was trimmed by 9 bases and V by 5 bases; bases with no gene match: 13. The length of the CDR3 is 15 residues. CDR1 MNHEY and CDR2 SMNVEV come from the germline V gene (reference sequence). The CDR3 loop is CASSLPGLGLSEQFF. CDR3 nucleotide sequence: TGTGCCAGCAGTCTCCCTGGACTAGGACTCAGTGAGCAGTTCTTC.

The chain has TRBV7-9 and TRBJ2-1; no firm D call. The CDR3 runs to 18 residues. V was shortened by 6 bases and J by 4 bases, with 25 bases between the two germline ends. Germline V gene data show CDR1 as SEHNR and CDR2 as FQNEAQ (reference sequence). Here the CDR3 reads CASSGWDRVTQRYNEQFF. For the CDR3, the DNA is TGTGCCAGCAGTGGGTGGGATAGGGTTACCCAGCGTTACAATGAGCAGTTCTTC.

This sequence joins TRBV11-1 and TRBJ1-1, with a weak D call TRBD1 (5 bases). Looked up from germline, CDR1 is SGHAT and CDR2 is FQDESV (reference sequence). Trimming took 6 bases from V and 5 from J, leaving 16 bases between them. The CDR3 spans 14 residues. CDR3 DNA: TGTGCCAGCAGGGACAATAAGTGGAAGACTGAAGCTTTCTTT. As protein: CASRDNKWKTEAFF.

The rearrangement joins TRBV9 to TRBJ2-5; D gene ambiguous. Germline assignment: CDR1 SGDLS and CDR2 YYNGEE. V shed 0 bases and J shed 5 bases, with 5 bases lying between them. CDR3 length: 12 amino acids. CDR3 DNA: TGTGCCAGCAGCGTAGGATCGGAGACCCAGTACTTC. Translating it yields CASSVGSETQYF.